Reported below is one TCR beta chain. The study drew the donors from its approximately 130-subject validation cohort, separate from the roughly 700-subject first cohort. These data come from a study of cytomegalovirus exposure and HLA in healthy donors. CDR3 length: 14 residues. Per germline, CDR1 SGHVS and CDR2 FNYEAQ. The ends were cut back, 5 bases at V and 2 bases at J, with 13 bases in the middle. Using immunoSEQ multiplex PCR, the repertoire was profiled, and TCRdb retains in-frame clones only, with some absent. The repertoire consists of around 400,000 clones, with about nine tenths occurring once and the leading ten covering under 0.95%.

The chain has TRBV7-6 and TRBJ2-7; no definite D call. Sample: PBMCs. This receptor was identified in a woman aged 18-30 years in good health and CMV-seronegative. The CDR3 is CASSPPEATYEQYF. CDR3 bases: TGTGCCAGCAGCCCTCCTGAGGCCACCTACGAGCAGTACTTC.